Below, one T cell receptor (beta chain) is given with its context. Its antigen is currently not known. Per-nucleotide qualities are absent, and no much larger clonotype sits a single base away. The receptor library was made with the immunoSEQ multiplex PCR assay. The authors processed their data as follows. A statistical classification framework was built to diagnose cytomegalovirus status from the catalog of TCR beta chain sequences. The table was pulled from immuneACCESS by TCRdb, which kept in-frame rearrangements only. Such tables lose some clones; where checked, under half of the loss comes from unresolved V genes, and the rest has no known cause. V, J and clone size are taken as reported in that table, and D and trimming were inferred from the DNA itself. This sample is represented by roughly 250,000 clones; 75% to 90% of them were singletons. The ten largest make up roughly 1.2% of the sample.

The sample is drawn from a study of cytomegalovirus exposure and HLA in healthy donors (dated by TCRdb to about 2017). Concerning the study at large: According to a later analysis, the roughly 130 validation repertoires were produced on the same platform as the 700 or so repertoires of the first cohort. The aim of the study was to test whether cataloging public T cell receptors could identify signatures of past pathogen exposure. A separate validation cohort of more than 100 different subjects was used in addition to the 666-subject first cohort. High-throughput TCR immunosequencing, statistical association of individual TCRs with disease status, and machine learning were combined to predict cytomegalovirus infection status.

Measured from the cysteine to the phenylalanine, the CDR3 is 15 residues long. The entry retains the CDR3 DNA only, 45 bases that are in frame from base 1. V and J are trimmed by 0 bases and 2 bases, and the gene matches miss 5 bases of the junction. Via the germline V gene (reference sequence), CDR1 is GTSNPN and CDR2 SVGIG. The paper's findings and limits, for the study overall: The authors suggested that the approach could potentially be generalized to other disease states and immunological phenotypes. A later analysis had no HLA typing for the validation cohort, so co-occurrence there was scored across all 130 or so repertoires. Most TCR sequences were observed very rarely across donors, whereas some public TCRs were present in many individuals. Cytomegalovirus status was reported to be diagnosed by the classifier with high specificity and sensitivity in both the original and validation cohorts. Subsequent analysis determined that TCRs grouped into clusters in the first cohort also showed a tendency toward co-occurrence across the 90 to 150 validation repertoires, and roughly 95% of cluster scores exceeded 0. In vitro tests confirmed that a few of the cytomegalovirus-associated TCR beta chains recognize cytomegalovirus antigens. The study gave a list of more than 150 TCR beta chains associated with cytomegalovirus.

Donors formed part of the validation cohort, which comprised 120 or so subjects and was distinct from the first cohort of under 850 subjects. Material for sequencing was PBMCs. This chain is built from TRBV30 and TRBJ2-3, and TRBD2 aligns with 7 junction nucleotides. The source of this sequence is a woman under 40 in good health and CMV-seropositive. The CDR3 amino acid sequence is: CAWSVALADTDTQYF. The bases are TGTGCCTGGAGTGTGGCCCTAGCGGACACAGATACGCAGTATTTT.